A single sample gave rise to the 7 T cell receptor beta chains below, sequenced in a study of control samples from healthy donors and cancer patients. Here immunoSEQ multiplex PCR was the method, and the copy in TCRdb shows in-frame clones only, minus some. Among around 190,000 clones listed, approximately 92% were seen once. The sample was blood. These receptors were obtained from a young man in good health.

V is TRBV5-8 and J is TRBJ2-2; maybe TRBD1 (6 bases). Germline V lookup: CDR1 SGHTS, CDR2 YDEGEE. The CDR3 consists of 15 residues. The V and J ends lost 4 bases and 5 bases respectively, with 15 bases between them. This CDR3 is CASSRGDTGTGELFF. CDR3 DNA: TGTGCCAGCAGCCGCGGCGATACAGGGACCGGGGAGCTGTTTTTT.

The J gene is TRBJ1-5, the V gene TRBV4-1; no firm D call. The ends were cut back, 4 bases at V and 3 bases at J, with 7 bases in the middle. Germline loops: CDR1 MGHRA, CDR2 YSYEKL. CDR3 length equals 13 residues. The CDR3 loop reads CASSPGVNQPQHF. In DNA form, the CDR3 reads TGCGCCAGCAGCCCGGGAGTCAATCAGCCCCAGCATTTT.

The chain combines TRBV12-5 with TRBJ1-3; D not resolved. CDR3 length: 14 amino acids. Trimming took off 1 base at V and 2 bases at J, with 6 bases between the two ends. The germline V gene has CDR1 LGHNT and CDR2 FRNRAP. For the CDR3, the DNA is TGTGCTAGTGGTTTGGGTGTCACTGGAAACACCATATATTTT. Its translation is CASGLGVTGNTIYF.

CDR3 sequence: CASSPTENYGYTF. CDR3 bases: TGTGCCAGCAGTCCTACAGAGAACTATGGCTACACCTTC. This chain joins TRBV12-3 or TRBV12-4 and TRBJ1-2, with no clear D. This CDR3 has 13 amino acids. Trimming took 5 bases from V and 2 from J, leaving 9 bases between them.

The chain's CDR3 is CAISGDSPSYTF. DNA for the CDR3: TGTGCCATCAGCGGGGACAGCCCTAGCTACACCTTC. This rearrangement joins TRBV10-3 to TRBJ1-2, with 7 positions matching TRBD1. Germline V gene sequence: CDR1 ENHRY, CDR2 SYGVKD. CDR3 length: 12 residues. V was clipped by 6 bases and J by 9 bases; unmatched bases: 7.

V is TRBV9 and J is TRBJ2-4, with 8 bases aligning to TRBD2. The CDR3 is 15 residues long. The V and J ends lost 0 bases and 6 bases, in that order; junction bases with no gene match: 5. Per the germline V gene, CDR1 is SGDLS and CDR2 is YYNGEE. Written as DNA, the CDR3 is TGTGCCAGCAGCGTAGGGGCGGGGGGCCTAAACATTCAGTACTTC. Translated, it gives CASSVGAGGLNIQYF.

This clone was observed once. The rearrangement joins TRBV18 to TRBJ1-2; TRBD1 matches at 9 bases. After removal of 1 base from V and 5 bases from J, the junction contained 8 bases not matched to a gene. CDR1 and CDR2 from the germline V gene are KGHSH and LQKENI. This CDR3 spans 16 amino acids. The CDR3 coding sequence is TGTGCCAGCTCACCACTATCGGGACAGGGTGTTTATGGCTACACCTTC. Protein: CASSPLSGQGVYGYTF.